A selection of T cell receptor beta chains follows, all from one sample in a study of blood T cell repertoires in COVID-19. Sequencing used immunoSEQ multiplex PCR; TCRdb keeps in-frame clones, though not all of them. The repertoire holds 200,000 to 250,000 clones, with 85% to 90% as singletons. The sample comprised PBMCs or T cells enriched from blood (not recorded which). The receptors stem from a woman aged 30 to 39 who had recovered from COVID-19. Both conserved end residues are part of each CDR3. D genes are given only for firm matches. Size is stated for part of the rows, as once, few or many counts, or as a class when the clone is expanded.

TRBD2,TRBJ2-1,once,TRBV2,TGTGCCAGCAGTGACGTGCGGGAGAAGCAGTTCTTC,CASSDVREKQFF
NA,TRBJ1-5,NA,TRBV5-8,TGTGCCAGCAGCTTGGTTATAGGGGGTCAGCCCCAGCATTTT,CASSLVIGGQPQHF
NA,TRBJ2-1,NA,TRBV9,TGTGCCAGCAGCCGACTTCTCCTAAGCTCCTACAATGAGCAGTTCTTC,CASSRLLLSSYNEQFF
TRBD1,TRBJ1-2,NA,TRBV5-8,TGTGCCAGCAGCTTCGGGACAGATCTATACTATGGCTACACCTTC,CASSFGTDLYYGYTF
TRBD1,TRBJ1-4,NA,TRBV28,TGTGCCAGCAGTTCCCCCCGGACAGGGGGAGATGAAAAACTGTTTTTT,CASSSPRTGGDEKLFF
TRBD1,TRBJ1-6,NA,TRBV30,TGTGCCTGGAGCCTCGGGACAGCAAGGGATTCACCCCTCCACTTT,CAWSLGTARDSPLHF
TRBD1,TRBJ2-2,NA,TRBV2,TGTGCCAGCAACCTGGACAGGGGGCATTCCGGGGAGCTGTTTTTT,CASNLDRGHSGELFF
NA,TRBJ1-1,NA,TRBV5-1,TGCGCCAGCAGCTTGGCCGAAGGGAGGACTGAAGCTTTCTTT,CASSLAEGRTEAFF
TRBD1,TRBJ1-3,NA,TRBV7-6,TGTGCCAGCAGCCCTCGACAGGGAAGTCCTGGAAACACCATATATTTT,CASSPRQGSPGNTIYF
TRBD1,TRBJ1-1,NA,TRBV28,TGTGCCAGCAGTCCGTTATTGGGACAGTTTGAAGCTTTCTTT,CASSPLLGQFEAFF
NA,TRBJ1-4,NA,TRBV24-1,TGTGCCACCAGTGACCCCTCAGGGGAAAAACTGTTTTTT,CATSDPSGEKLFF
NA,TRBJ2-3,NA,TRBV19,TGTGCCAGTAGTAACCCCGGGACTCCAAGAGGCACGCAGTATTTT,CASSNPGTPRGTQYF
TRBD2,TRBJ2-3,once,TRBV4-3,TGCGCCAGCAGCCAAGCGACTAGCAGCGGGGATACGCAGTATTTT,CASSQATSSGDTQYF
TRBD1,TRBJ2-5,NA,TRBV30,TGTGCCTGGAGTGGATGGGGACAGGGAGAGACCCAGTACTTC,CAWSGWGQGETQYF
TRBD2,TRBJ2-7,NA,TRBV18,TGTGCCAGCTCGATAGCTAGCGGGTACGAGCAGTACTTC,CASSIASGYEQYF
NA,TRBJ1-1,NA,TRBV6-2/TRBV6-3,TGTGCCAGCAGTTACCTAGGGGGTACTGAAGCTTTCTTT,CASSYLGGTEAFF
NA,TRBJ2-7,NA,TRBV29-1,TGCAGCGTTGGGGCTCCTAGGGGGACGGGCGAGCAGTACTTC,CSVGAPRGTGEQYF
TRBD1,TRBJ1-5,NA,TRBV28,TGTGCCAGCAGTTTAAGCACAGGGGCCGTTCCCTATAGCAATCAGCCCCAGCATTTT,CASSLSTGAVPYSNQPQHF
NA,TRBJ2-2,few,TRBV6-5,TGTGCCAGCAGTACTACGAACGGGGAGCTGTTTTTT,CASSTTNGELFF
TRBD1,TRBJ1-1,NA,TRBV18,TGTGCCAGCTCGCGGACAGGAATGAACACTGAAGCTTTCTTT,CASSRTGMNTEAFF
TRBD2,TRBJ2-1,NA,TRBV28,TGTGCCAGCAGCCCTAGCGGGAACTCCTACAATGAGCAGTTCTTC,CASSPSGNSYNEQFF
NA,TRBJ2-6,NA,TRBV6-2/TRBV6-3,TGTGCCAGCAGTTCCCCCCTTAGTTCCGGGGCCAACGTCCTGACTTTC,CASSSPLSSGANVLTF
TRBD1,TRBJ2-1,NA,TRBV5-1,TGCGCCAGCAGCTCTGGGACAGGGGGGAATGAGCAGTTCTTC,CASSSGTGGNEQFF
NA,TRBJ1-1,NA,TRBV19,TGTGCCAGTAGTATAGGAGCGAGTCGGGGCACTGAAGCTTTCTTT,CASSIGASRGTEAFF
TRBD1,TRBJ1-2,NA,TRBV7-9,TGTGCCAGCAGCTCCTATCAGGGGGCTCGGGACTATGGCTACACCTTC,CASSSYQGARDYGYTF
TRBD2,TRBJ2-1,NA,TRBV5-1,TGCGCCAGCAGCTTGGTTGCGGGAGGGGGGTTTTACAATGAGCAGTTCTTC,CASSLVAGGGFYNEQFF
NA,TRBJ1-2,NA,TRBV9,TGTGCCAGCAGCCCGGCTGGGGGCGAGCGCGGCTACACCTTC,CASSPAGGERGYTF
TRBD1,TRBJ1-2,few,TRBV5-1,TGCGCCAGCAGCTTAGGGACAGGGACGGGCTATGGCTACACCTTC,CASSLGTGTGYGYTF
NA,TRBJ1-1,NA,TRBV7-9,TGTGCCAGCAGCTTAGCGGCGGCGCTGAACACTGAAGCTTTCTTT,CASSLAAALNTEAFF
NA,TRBJ1-4,NA,TRBV6-5,TGTGCCAGCAGGTCGGGTAATGAAAAACTGTTTTTT,CASRSGNEKLFF
NA,TRBJ2-7,NA,TRBV18,TGTGCCAGCTCACGTACCTACGAGCAGTACTTC,CASSRTYEQYF
TRBD1,TRBJ2-1,NA,TRBV28,TGTGCCAGCAGCTTCGGGATGGGGACAGGGGTGAATGAGCAGTTCTTC,CASSFGMGTGVNEQFF
NA,TRBJ2-2,NA,TRBV10-3,TGTGCCATCAAGGGGGGGACGAACACCGGGGAGCTGTTTTTT,CAIKGGTNTGELFF
NA,TRBJ1-2,NA,TRBV5-4,TGTGCCAGCAGCTTGGCAGGGAACTATGGCTACACCTTC,CASSLAGNYGYTF
TRBD1,TRBJ2-5,NA,TRBV28,TGTGCCAGCAGCCGGGACAGGGCTGAGACCCAGTACTTC,CASSRDRAETQYF
TRBD2,TRBJ2-3,NA,TRBV19,TGTGCCAGTAGTATCCAAAGCGGGGCTAGCACAGATACGCAGTATTTT,CASSIQSGASTDTQYF
TRBD1,TRBJ2-1,many,TRBV9,TGTGCCAGCAGCGCCAGGGACAGGGCGATCCACCAGTTCTTC,CASSARDRAIHQFF
NA,TRBJ2-5,NA,TRBV5-6,TGTGCCAGCAGCTTGAGTGGCAGGGGCGCGGGAGAGACCCAGTACTTC,CASSLSGRGAGETQYF
NA,TRBJ1-1,NA,TRBV19,TGTGCCAGTAGCACCACGGGGAACACTGAAGCTTTCTTT,CASSTTGNTEAFF
TRBD1,TRBJ2-7,NA,TRBV6-6,TGTGCCAGCAGTTACCGGACAGGGGCTGTCGATGAGCAGTACTTC,CASSYRTGAVDEQYF
NA,TRBJ2-2,NA,TRBV25-1,TGTGCCAGCGGATACAGGGTCACCGGGGAGCTGTTTTTT,CASGYRVTGELFF
TRBD1,TRBJ1-5,NA,TRBV7-9,TGTGCCAGCAGCCGGACAGGGATGAATCAGCCCCAGCATTTT,CASSRTGMNQPQHF
NA,TRBJ2-3,once,TRBV19,TGTGCCAGTAGTTTCGGCCGGGGGGCTAGCAACAGAGAGCCAGATACGCAGTATTTT,CASSFGRGASNREPDTQYF
TRBD2,TRBJ2-7,NA,TRBV15,TGTGCCACCAGCAGAGAAGGACTAGCGGGAGACGAGCAGTACTTC,CATSREGLAGDEQYF
TRBD1,TRBJ2-5,NA,TRBV7-3,TGTGCCAGCAGCCGACAGGGCCAAGAGACCCAGTACTTC,CASSRQGQETQYF
TRBD1,TRBJ1-1,few,TRBV9,TGTGCCAGCAGCGCCAGACAGGGGACGAACACTGAAGCTTTCTTT,CASSARQGTNTEAFF
NA,TRBJ1-1,NA,TRBV28,TGTGCCAGCGGGCGGAACACTGAAGCTTTCTTT,CASGRNTEAFF
NA,TRBJ1-1,NA,TRBV28,TGTGCCAGCAGTTTAGACAGGAACACTGAAGCTTTCTTT,CASSLDRNTEAFF
NA,TRBJ1-1,NA,TRBV7-2,TGTGCCAGCAGCTTAGCGCAGAAGAACACTGAAGCTTTCTTT,CASSLAQKNTEAFF
TRBD1,TRBJ2-7,NA,TRBV18,TGTGCCAGCTCACGGCCGGGACAGGGGTCCTACGAGCAGTACTTC,CASSRPGQGSYEQYF
NA,TRBJ2-7,NA,TRBV11-2,TGTGCCAGCAGCCCAGGGGGGTTGGGGCAGTACTTC,CASSPGGLGQYF
NA,TRBJ2-3,NA,TRBV28,TGTGCCAGCAGTTCCAGGGGTCGCACAGATACGCAGTATTTT,CASSSRGRTDTQYF